This T cell receptor beta chain was captured by sequencing in a study of blood T cell repertoires in COVID-19. Study summary: Collection of acute and convalescent COVID-19 samples took place in the United States, Italy and Spain.

Trimming removed 5 bases from V and 0 bases from J; junction bases left unmatched: 3. Germline values: CDR1 LNHDA, CDR2 SQIVND (reference sequence). The length of the CDR3 is 15 residues. Using immunoSEQ multiplex PCR, the repertoire was profiled, and TCRdb retains in-frame clones only, with some absent. The sample contains about 97,000 clones, more than 70% of which appear only once. The chain carries TRBV19 and TRBJ1-5, with TRBD1 matching 8 bases. The sequence derives from a woman between 25 and 40 years old with acute or convalescent COVID-19. The material sequenced was peripheral blood. The CDR3: CASSFDRGSNQPQHF. The CDR3 bases are TGTGCCAGTAGTTTTGACAGGGGTAGCAATCAGCCCCAGCATTTT.